These T cell receptor beta chains were read from a single sample in a study of identical twins. TCRdb fed the 5' RACE reads into MiXCR, producing one record per CDR3 protein. This sample carries nearly 200,000 distinct CDR3 sequences, approximately 16% of them seen once, and the ten largest clones take over 35%. Separately, the same data were catalogued under a study of T cells expressing NK-cell markers.

The specimen sequenced was CD8+ T cells sorted from blood. These receptors came from a woman aged 18-35 years in good health. Each CDR3 is given with its conserved first and last residue. The D gene is left open where the match is weak. Some rows mark clone size as missing; the rest say once, few, many or name a class of expanded clone.

D gene	clone size	V gene	J gene	CDR3 protein	CDR3 DNA
TRBD1	NA	TRBV7-2	TRBJ2-5	CASSRSTGRETQYF	TGTGCCAGCAGTCGATCGACAGGGAGAGAGACCCAGTACTTC
NA	few	TRBV14	TRBJ2-5	CASSQEMGSLETQYF	TGTGCCAGCAGCCAAGAGATGGGTAGCCTCGAGACCCAGTACTTC
TRBD1	NA	TRBV12-5	TRBJ2-1	CASGFPTQGVTEQFF	TGTGCTAGTGGTTTCCCTACCCAGGGGGTAACTGAGCAGTTCTTC
TRBD2	few	TRBV9	TRBJ2-1	CASSGTSGSRGEQFF	TGTGCCAGCAGCGGGACTAGCGGGAGCCGGGGAGAGCAGTTCTTC
NA	many	TRBV5-6	TRBJ1-5	CASRLTGTYQPQHF	TGTGCCAGCAGGCTAACGGGGACTTATCAGCCCCAGCATTTT
NA	few	TRBV9	TRBJ1-2	CASSPEGTPISNYGYTF	TGTGCCAGCAGCCCAGAGGGGACACCTATTTCTAACTATGGCTACACCTTC
TRBD1	many	TRBV5-1	TRBJ1-1	CASSRETGGTEAFF	TGCGCCAGCAGCCGGGAGACAGGGGGCACTGAAGCTTTCTTT
NA	few	TRBV5-5	TRBJ1-5	CASSLADTQPQHF	TGTGCCAGCAGCCTGGCGGACACACAGCCCCAGCATTTT
NA	few	TRBV3-1	TRBJ1-6	CASSQDRAEYNSPLHF	TGTGCCAGCAGCCAAGATAGGGCAGAGTATAATTCACCCCTCCACTTT
NA	NA	TRBV6-1	TRBJ1-1	CASSGTSTRGTEAFF	TGTGCCAGCAGTGGGACGTCAACGAGAGGAACTGAAGCTTTCTTT
NA	NA	TRBV10-2	TRBJ2-7	CATKPGTRGSYEQYF	TGCGCCACCAAGCCCGGGACGAGAGGGTCCTACGAGCAGTACTTC
TRBD1	NA	TRBV7-9	TRBJ2-1	CASSHRDRGLNEQFF	TGTGCCAGCAGCCACCGGGACAGGGGGCTGAATGAGCAGTTCTTC
TRBD2	NA	TRBV2	TRBJ2-4	CASWGRLAGEGGIQYF	TGTGCCAGCTGGGGCAGACTAGCGGGAGAGGGAGGCATTCAGTACTTC
NA	few	TRBV29-1	TRBJ2-7	CSVEVQEGVYEQYF	TGCAGCGTTGAAGTCCAAGAAGGGGTCTACGAGCAGTACTTC
NA	few	TRBV27	TRBJ2-1	CASRVAGVLFF	TGTGCCAGCAGGGTAGCAGGGGTGCTGTTCTTC
NA	few	TRBV7-6	TRBJ2-1	CASSTPVEQFF	TGTGCCAGCAGCACACCAGTAGAGCAGTTCTTC
NA	NA	TRBV13	TRBJ2-3	CASTSVGRGTDTQYF	TGTGCCAGCACCTCGGTGGGTCGGGGCACAGATACGCAGTATTTT
NA	NA	TRBV6-1	TRBJ2-5	CASRIRQGLAGHQETQYF	TGTGCCAGCAGGATTCGACAGGGGCTAGCGGGGCACCAAGAGACCCAGTACTTC
NA	few	TRBV5-6	TRBJ2-1	CASSLDPPSGRNEQFF	TGTGCCAGCAGCTTGGATCCCCCCAGCGGTCGCAATGAGCAGTTCTTC
NA	NA	TRBV29-1	TRBJ2-2	CSVVARHTGELFF	TGCAGCGTTGTGGCTAGACACACCGGGGAGCTGTTTTTT
TRBD1	few	TRBV7-9	TRBJ2-5	CASSPVGQGEETQYF	TGTGCCAGCAGCCCTGTCGGACAGGGGGAAGAGACCCAGTACTTC
NA	few	TRBV7-6	TRBJ2-1	CASSLNGYEQFF	TGTGCCAGCAGCTTAAACGGGTATGAGCAGTTCTTC
NA	NA	TRBV2	TRBJ1-3	CAGARGNTIYF	TGTGCCGGGGCGAGGGGAAACACCATATATTTT
TRBD2	NA	TRBV6-2/TRBV6-3	TRBJ2-7	CASSYSGGTREQYF	TGTGCCAGCAGTTACTCGGGGGGGACTCGCGAGCAGTACTTC
NA	NA	TRBV7-3	TRBJ2-2	CASSLASLGAGELFF	TGTGCCAGCAGCTTAGCTTCCCTAGGGGCCGGGGAGCTGTTTTTT
NA	NA	TRBV6-2/TRBV6-3	TRBJ1-5	CASSRGDTRSNQPQHF	TGTGCCAGCAGTCGGGGGGACACTAGAAGCAATCAGCCCCAGCATTTT
NA	NA	TRBV3-1	TRBJ2-2	CASSQVPPKTGELFF	TGTGCCAGCAGCCAAGTACCCCCGAAGACCGGGGAGCTGTTTTTT
NA	NA	TRBV3-1	TRBJ1-2	CASSQGYYGYTF	TGTGCCAGCAGTCAAGGGTACTATGGCTACACCTTC
NA	NA	TRBV5-1	TRBJ2-7	CASSLGDGSHYEQYF	TGCGCCAGCAGCTTGGGGGACGGCTCCCACTACGAGCAGTACTTC
NA	NA	TRBV27	TRBJ2-7	CASSLMTGSYEQYF	TGTGCCAGCAGTTTAATGACAGGCTCCTACGAGCAGTACTTC
NA	few	TRBV27	TRBJ1-1	CASSQGQFEAFF	TGTGCCAGCAGCCAAGGACAGTTCGAAGCTTTCTTT
NA	NA	TRBV6-2/TRBV6-3	TRBJ2-5	CASSYSIPEETQYF	TGTGCCAGCAGTTACTCGATCCCCGAAGAGACCCAGTACTTC
NA	few	TRBV27	TRBJ1-3	CASSTIGGNTIYF	TGTGCCAGCAGCACCATCGGGGGAAACACCATATATTTT
NA	few	TRBV3-1	TRBJ1-1	CASSPDETEAFF	TGTGCCAGCAGTCCGGATGAGACTGAAGCTTTCTTT
TRBD2	NA	TRBV30	TRBJ2-1	CAWSVSGKYNEQFF	TGTGCCTGGAGTGTTAGCGGGAAGTACAATGAGCAGTTCTTC
TRBD1	few	TRBV7-9	TRBJ2-7	CASSPTLGTGRAEQYF	TGTGCCAGCAGCCCAACGCTCGGGACAGGGCGTGCCGAGCAGTACTTC
NA	many	TRBV12-3/TRBV12-4	TRBJ1-1	CASRLGWTEAFF	TGTGCCAGCAGGCTAGGGTGGACTGAAGCTTTCTTT
NA	few	TRBV5-1	TRBJ2-2	CASTLSVTEPNTGELFF	TGCGCCAGCACGCTCTCGGTGACAGAACCGAACACCGGGGAGCTGTTTTTT
NA	NA	TRBV24-1	TRBJ2-7	CATSGREQYF	TGTGCCACCAGTGGACGCGAGCAGTACTTC
NA	NA	TRBV13	TRBJ1-6	CASSLFNGWGSPLHF	TGTGCCAGCAGCCTCTTCAATGGTTGGGGGTCACCCCTCCACTTT
NA	NA	TRBV4-3	TRBJ1-3	CASSQDWIGGGTGNTIYF	TGCGCCAGCAGCCAAGATTGGATTGGAGGGGGAACTGGAAACACCATATATTTT
TRBD2	few	TRBV7-9	TRBJ2-1	CASSYGLDSYNEQFF	TGTGCCAGCAGCTATGGACTAGACTCCTACAATGAGCAGTTCTTC
NA	NA	TRBV7-8	TRBJ2-7	CASSLGGGPRTYEQYF	TGTGCCAGCAGCTTAGGAGGGGGACCCCGGACCTACGAGCAGTACTTC
NA	NA	TRBV13	TRBJ2-3	CASSPLGAADTQYF	TGTGCCAGCAGCCCCCTGGGAGCGGCAGATACGCAGTATTTT